A selection of T cell receptor beta chains follows, all from one sample in a study of beta chain features in type 1 diabetes. The assay was immunoSEQ multiplex PCR, and TCRdb's table has in-frame clones only and misses some. Among about 330,000 clones, more than 9.5% were seen once, and the ten largest hold about 0.014%. Material for sequencing was naive CD4+ T cells from blood. These receptor sequences come from a woman aged 30 to 39 in good health. The CDR3 runs from the conserved cysteine through the conserved F or W. The order of the fields is D gene, J gene, V gene, CDR3 length, clone size, CDR3 DNA, CDR3 protein. The D gene is left open where the match is weak. Rows may omit the clone size; those that give it use once, few, many or a size class.

D: NA
J: TRBJ2-7
V: TRBV21-1
length: 17
size: NA
DNA: TGTGCCAGCAGCATAATCCCTCCTACAGGGGGCTCCTACGAGCAGTACTTC
CDR3: CASSIIPPTGGSYEQYF

D: NA
J: TRBJ2-3
V: TRBV6-5
length: 12
size: NA
DNA: TGTGCCAGCACGGGGAGCACAGATACGCAGTATTTT
CDR3: CASTGSTDTQYF

D: NA
J: TRBJ1-1
V: TRBV5-1
length: 12
size: few
DNA: TGCGCCAGCAGATCAGAGAACACTGAAGCTTTCTTT
CDR3: CASRSENTEAFF

D: TRBD1
J: TRBJ2-7
V: TRBV5-1
length: 13
size: few
DNA: TGCGCCAGCAGCCCGGGGACAGCCTACGAGCAGTACTTC
CDR3: CASSPGTAYEQYF

D: TRBD2
J: TRBJ2-1
V: TRBV7-6
length: 15
size: NA
DNA: TGTGCCAGCAGCTTAAGACTAGCGGGGAACAATGAGCAGTTCTTC
CDR3: CASSLRLAGNNEQFF

D: TRBD2
J: TRBJ2-3
V: TRBV7-2
length: 16
size: few
DNA: TGTGCCAGCAGCCCACAGGGACTAGCGGGATCAGATACGCAGTATTTT
CDR3: CASSPQGLAGSDTQYF

D: NA
J: TRBJ1-4
V: TRBV25-1
length: 15
size: few
DNA: TGTGCCAGCAGTGAATGGCGGTCAACTAATGAAAAACTGTTTTTT
CDR3: CASSEWRSTNEKLFF

D: NA
J: TRBJ2-3
V: TRBV23-1
length: 15
size: few
DNA: TGCGCCAGCAGTGCCCTTGGGGAGACCACAGATACGCAGTATTTT
CDR3: CASSALGETTDTQYF

D: NA
J: TRBJ2-7
V: TRBV7-9
length: 14
size: NA
DNA: TGTGCCAGCAGCCGACGGGGAAGCTCCTACGAGCAGTACTTC
CDR3: CASSRRGSSYEQYF

D: NA
J: TRBJ1-2
V: TRBV9
length: 14
size: NA
DNA: TGTGCCAGCAGCGTAGACGGAGCCCTCTATGGCTACACCTTC
CDR3: CASSVDGALYGYTF